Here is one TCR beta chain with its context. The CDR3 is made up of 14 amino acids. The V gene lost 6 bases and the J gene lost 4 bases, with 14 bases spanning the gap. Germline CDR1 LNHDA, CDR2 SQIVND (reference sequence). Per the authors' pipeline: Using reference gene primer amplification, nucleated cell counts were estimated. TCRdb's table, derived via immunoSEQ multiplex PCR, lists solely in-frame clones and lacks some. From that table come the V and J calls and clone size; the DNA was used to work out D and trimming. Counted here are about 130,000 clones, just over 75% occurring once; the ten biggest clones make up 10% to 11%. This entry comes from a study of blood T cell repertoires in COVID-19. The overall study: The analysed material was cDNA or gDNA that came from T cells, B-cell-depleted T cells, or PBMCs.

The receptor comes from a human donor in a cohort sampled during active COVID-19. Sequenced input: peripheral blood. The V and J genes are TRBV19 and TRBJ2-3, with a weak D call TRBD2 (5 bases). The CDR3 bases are TGTGCCAGTAGGCCCACGGGGAGAGCAGATACGCAGTATTTT. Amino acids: CASRPTGRADTQYF.